Sequencing of this T cell receptor beta chain was carried out in a study of T cell changes during pregnancy in multiple sclerosis. The CDR3 runs to 14 residues. Between the trimmed V and J ends, which lost 3 bases and 7 bases, there was a span of 16 bases. Profiled with immunoSEQ multiplex PCR; TCRdb holds only in-frame clones, not every one. The profile shows tens of thousands of clones, 92% of them singletons. The material sequenced was CD4+ T cells from peripheral blood mononuclear cells, taken in the second trimester of pregnancy. The source of this sequence is a female donor with multiple sclerosis, enrolled in a pregnancy study. The rearrangement joins TRBV5-3 to TRBJ1-2; D call uncertain. TRBV5-3 qualifies as an ORF whose function is uncertain. In nucleotides, the CDR3 is TGTGCCAGAAGCTGCCCCTCCCGAGGCGGTGGCTACACCTTC. The encoded protein is CARSCPSRGGGYTF.